The T cell receptor (beta chain) described here comes from a study of CD8+ T cells in alopecia areata. Study findings and constraints: Scalp data also include sequences from resident alphabeta T cells of normal skin.

The sample's treatment: oral pan-JAK inhibitor, 5-10 mg twice daily. Remarks on this clone: Antigen: not known.

In each case, RNA was isolated and then reverse transcribed into cDNA as the sequencing template. Sequenced by immunoSEQ multiplex PCR; TCRdb stores in-frame clones only, minus some. The table includes more than 150,000 clones, 50% to 60% detected once. The CDR3 is 14 amino acids. Germline V gene sequence: CDR1 GTSNPN, CDR2 SVGIG (reference sequence). The germline V and J ends were trimmed by 2 bases and 0 bases, with 8 bases remaining between them. Sequenced material: CD4+ T cells sorted from blood, taken at week 4, from a patient treated with tofacitinib. The TCR originated in a human donor with alopecia areata. The gene calls are TRBV30 and TRBJ1-5; a weak D match, TRBD1 (5 bases). The CDR3 region is CAWSQGTSNQPQHF. CDR3 coding DNA: TGTGCCTGGAGTCAAGGGACTAGCAATCAGCCCCAGCATTTT.